This T cell receptor beta chain was found in a study of control samples from healthy donors and cancer patients. Per the germline V gene, CDR1 is GTSNPN and CDR2 is SVGIG (reference sequence). The CDR3 length is 15 residues. Trimming left V 1 base short and J 3 bases short, with 12 bases between. Produced via immunoSEQ multiplex PCR; TCRdb's table is partial and in-frame only. The sample holds under 85,000 clones, roughly 92% seen once. This chain connects TRBV30 to TRBJ2-2; no clear D. The specimen sequenced was blood. The TCR was taken from a woman aged 40 to 49 in good health. The DNA for the CDR3 is TGTGCCTGGAGTGCCGGCACCCGGGACACCGGGGAGCTGTTTTTT. This translates into CAWSAGTRDTGELFF.